The 30 T cell receptor beta chains presented below share a single source sample, sequenced in a study of beta chain features in type 1 diabetes. Study results and caveats: Moderately but significantly shorter TCRB CDR3s were found in Type 1 diabetes patients in all four CD4+ subsets.

For these receptors, no antigen is known. The authors reverse transcribed all of the isolated RNA, so sequencing captured expressed TCRB transcripts. Produced via immunoSEQ multiplex PCR; TCRdb's table is partial and in-frame only. This repertoire shows approximately 250,000 clones, roughly a tenth found once; its top ten account for around 0.017%. The source material was naive CD4+ T cells from blood. Receptors originate from a man aged 30-40 years with type 1 diabetes.

The chain has TRBV19 and TRBJ1-4, with 7 bases identical to TRBD1. Germline loops: CDR1 LNHDA, CDR2 SQIVND (reference sequence). The J segment lost 5 bases and the V segment lost 8 bases, leaving 8 bases of the junction unmatched. The CDR3 is made up of 14 amino acids. The chain's CDR3 is CASSRGQLNEKLFF. The CDR3 DNA reads TGTGCCAGTTCCCGGGGACAGTTGAATGAAAAACTGTTTTTT.

This clone was observed a handful of times. Written as DNA, the CDR3 is TGTGCCAGCAGCGTAGAATTGGAGTCAGCACCCCTCCACTTT. Translation gives CASSVELESAPLHF. The chain recombines TRBV9 with TRBJ1-6; D gene ambiguous. Germline loops: CDR1 SGDLS, CDR2 YYNGEE. This CDR3 has 14 amino acids. Trimming took 0 bases from V and 11 from J, leaving 12 bases between them.

This clone turned up a few times. The rearrangement joins TRBV5-1 to TRBJ2-5; D is possibly TRBD2 (6 bases). The CDR3 runs to 14 residues. The germline V gene encodes CDR1 SGHRS and CDR2 YFSETQ. Between the trimmed V and J ends, which lost 0 bases and 5 bases, there was a span of 11 bases. CDR3 protein: CASSLGTIEETQYF. The CDR3 DNA reads TGCGCCAGCAGCTTGGGGACTATCGAGGAGACCCAGTACTTC.

The chain recombines TRBV7-9 with TRBJ1-4, with D perhaps matching TRBD1 (6 bases). The germline gives CDR1 SEHNR, CDR2 FQNEAQ (reference sequence). The CDR3 runs to 14 residues. The V end lost 2 bases, the J end lost 8 bases, and 12 bases lay between the germline ends. The DNA of the CDR3 is TGTGCCAGCAGCTTAAACCAGGGGACCGAAAAACTGTTTTTT. This encodes CASSLNQGTEKLFF.

This clone turned up a few times. J is TRBJ2-5 and V is TRBV11-2, with 10 bases that match TRBD2. Germline lookup yields CDR1 SGHAT and CDR2 FQNNGV. The junction had 5 bases not matched to a gene; V was cut back by 5 bases and J by 5 bases. The CDR3 spans 14 residues. Written as DNA, the CDR3 is TGTGCCAGCAGCCGACTAGCGGGTTATGAGACCCAGTACTTC. Encoded protein: CASSRLAGYETQYF.

For the CDR3, the DNA is TGTGCCAGCAGTTTGGGGGGGGCGGGCTACAATGAGCAGTTCTTC. Translated, it gives CASSLGGAGYNEQFF. This chain links TRBV28 with TRBJ2-1, with a weak D call TRBD2 (7 bases). This CDR3 comprises 15 residues. Trimming cost V 3 bases and J 3 bases, with 12 bases left between them. Germline loops: CDR1 MDHEN, CDR2 SYDVKM.

V usage is TRBV7-2 and J usage is TRBJ2-7; possibly TRBD1 for D (5 bases). V lost 3 bases to trimming and J lost 6 bases, with 9 bases between them. The CDR3 runs to 12 residues. Germline assignment: CDR1 SGHTA and CDR2 FQGNSA. The CDR3 DNA reads TGTGCCAGCAGCTTTTCAGGGCTCGAGCAGTACTTC. It yields the protein CASSFSGLEQYF.

The rearrangement joins TRBV2 to TRBJ2-5; D call uncertain. Trimming took off 5 bases at V and 3 bases at J, with 13 bases between the two ends. CDR3 length: 14 residues. Germline V gene sequence: CDR1 SNHLY, CDR2 FYNNEI. Here the CDR3 reads CASSPRVTEETQYF. Written as DNA, the CDR3 is TGTGCCAGCAGTCCCCGGGTGACGGAAGAGACCCAGTACTTC.

The sample holds a few counts of this clone. The CDR3 loop is CAWSLLGNTIYF. CDR3 in DNA: TGTGCCTGGAGCCTTCTTGGAAACACCATATATTTT. The genes are TRBV30 and TRBJ1-3; D is undetermined. Germline-derived CDR1 and CDR2 are GTSNPN and SVGIG (reference sequence). V was clipped by 3 bases and J by 3 bases, with 6 bases between them. The CDR3 contains 12 residues.

Here the CDR3 DNA reads TGTGCCAGCAGCTGGACAGAGGGTTGGGAGACCCAGTACTTC. Protein product: CASSWTEGWETQYF. This chain connects TRBV7-6 to TRBJ2-5; D is perhaps TRBD1 (6 bases). The CDR3 is made up of 14 amino acids. The ends were cut back, 4 bases at V and 5 bases at J, with 14 bases in the middle. Germline V CDR1 and CDR2: SGHVS, FNYEAQ.

The gene calls are TRBV2 and TRBJ1-2; D is undetermined. This CDR3 contains 12 residues. The ends were cut back, 10 bases at V and 0 bases at J, with 9 bases in the middle. Germline lookup yields CDR1 SNHLY and CDR2 FYNNEI. The CDR3 sequence is CATYPTNYGYTF. Written as DNA, the CDR3 is TGTGCCACCTACCCCACTAACTATGGCTACACCTTC. The full variable domain, with the rest looked up from reference TRBV2 and TRBJ1-2, is EPEVTQTPSHQVTQMGQEVILRCVPISNHLYFYWYRQILGQKVEFLVSFYNNEISEKSEIFDDQFSVERPDGSNFTLKIRSTKLEDSAMYFCATYPTNYGYTFGSGTRLTVV.

This clone was seen a handful of times. The V gene is TRBV7-9, the J gene TRBJ1-4; D might be TRBD1 (6 bases). CDR3 length: 18 amino acids. V gave up 6 bases and J gave up 1 base, with 21 bases separating them. CDR1 SEHNR and CDR2 FQNEAQ come from the germline V gene (reference sequence). CDR3 in amino acids: CASSPTGRGSRTNEKLFF. The CDR3 region has the DNA TGTGCCAGCAGTCCTACAGGCAGGGGAAGTCGAACTAATGAAAAACTGTTTTTT. The variable domain in full, with the rest retrieved from reference TRBV7-9 and TRBJ1-4, is DTGVSQNPRHKITKRGQNVTFRCDPISEHNRLYWYRQTLGQGPEFLTYFQNEAQLEKSRLLSDRFSAERPKGSFSTLEIQRTEQGDSAMYLCASSPTGRGSRTNEKLFFGSGTQLSVL.

This clone turned up a few times. The chain uses TRBV5-1 and TRBJ2-7, with unresolved D. Trimming cost V 2 bases and J 0 bases, with 6 bases left between them. CDR3 length: 13 amino acids. From germline, CDR1 is SGHRS and CDR2 YFSETQ. The CDR3 DNA reads TGCGCCAGCAGCTTCGGCGGCTCCTACGAGCAGTACTTC. Translation: CASSFGGSYEQYF.

The chain couples TRBV15 to TRBJ2-7, with 8 bases that match TRBD2. The V segment lost 4 bases and the J segment 8 bases; nucleotides outside the gene matches: 10. Germline-derived CDR1 and CDR2 are LNHNV and YYDKDF (reference sequence). The CDR3 has 14 residues. DNA for the CDR3: TGTGCCACCAGCACGGGGGGGGCCACAACGCAGCAGTACTTC. Protein product: CATSTGGATTQQYF.

A remark on this clone: The same CDR3 arises from other DNA sequences in this sample as well. The chain links TRBV5-1 to TRBJ2-7, with D possibly matching TRBD1 (5 bases). V was cut by 1 base and J by 0 bases, with 8 bases left in between. CDR3 length equals 14 residues. CDR1 SGHRS and CDR2 YFSETQ come from the germline V gene. In DNA, the CDR3 is TGCGCCAGCAGCTTGACAGGCAACTCCTACGAGCAGTACTTC. Translating gives CASSLTGNSYEQYF.

This clone was observed a few times. V gene TRBV7-8 combines with J gene TRBJ1-2, with TRBD1 as a possible D gene (5 bases). This CDR3 is built from 13 residues. The V gene's germline CDR1 is SGHVS and CDR2 FQNEAQ. The V end lost 3 bases, the J end lost 2 bases, and 7 bases lay between the germline ends. The CDR3 sequence is CASSFGGNYGYTF. The CDR3 DNA follows: TGTGCCAGCAGCTTCGGGGGGAACTATGGCTACACCTTC.

This clone occurred a few times. The J gene is TRBJ1-1, the V gene TRBV5-1; tentatively, D is TRBD1 (5 bases). The V gene lost 0 bases and the J gene lost 2 bases, with 11 bases spanning the gap. The CDR3 totals 15 residues. Germline loops: CDR1 SGHRS, CDR2 YFSETQ. CDR3 coding DNA: TGCGCCAGCAGCTTGGGGACAACCGATAACACTGAAGCTTTCTTT. Translation gives CASSLGTTDNTEAFF.

J is TRBJ2-5 and V is TRBV11-2; D is uncertain. V lost 1 base, J lost 2 bases, and 2 bases lay in between. Germline V gene lookup returns CDR1 SGHAT and CDR2 FQNNGV. The CDR3 runs 12 residues. The CDR3 DNA is TGTGCCAGCAGCTTAGCACAAGAGACCCAGTACTTC. It translates to CASSLAQETQYF.

This clone has more than one count but fewer than ten. The chain recombines TRBV7-2 with TRBJ2-4, with TRBD2 as a possible D gene (5 bases). The CDR3 has 15 amino acids. Trimming removed 5 bases from V and 0 bases from J, with 11 bases in between. Per the germline V gene, CDR1 is SGHTA and CDR2 is FQGNSA. The CDR3 nucleotides are TGTGCCAGCAGCCAAGCGGACCTAGCCAAAAACATTCAGTACTTC. Translation: CASSQADLAKNIQYF. Variable domain in full (rest from reference TRBV7-2 and TRBJ2-4): GAGVSQSPSNKVTEKGKDVELRCDPISGHTALYWYRQSLGQGLEFLIYFQGNSAPDKSGLPSDRFSAERTGGSVSTLTIQRTQQEDSAVYLCASSQADLAKNIQYFGAGTRLSVL.

This rearrangement joins TRBV2 to TRBJ2-5; 10 nucleotides line up with TRBD1. CDR3 size: 13 residues. Trimming at V came to 6 bases and at J to 7 bases, leaving 5 bases not matched to a gene. Germline V gene sequence: CDR1 SNHLY, CDR2 FYNNEI. The CDR3 sequence is CASREDRGATQYF. The CDR3 DNA is TGTGCCAGCAGAGAGGACAGGGGGGCGACCCAGTACTTC.

This clone was found a few times. The chain recombines TRBV7-9 with TRBJ1-1, with D perhaps matching TRBD1 (6 bases). V lost 2 bases and J 4 bases, leaving 20 bases between the germline ends. The CDR3 totals 17 residues. From germline, CDR1 is SEHNR and CDR2 FQNEAQ (reference sequence). As DNA, the CDR3 is TGTGCCAGCAGCTTATCCCGCCCTACAGGGAAGGCCACTGAAGCTTTCTTT. Translating it yields CASSLSRPTGKATEAFF.

This clone was counted only a few times. The chain employs TRBV4-2 and TRBJ1-2; 9 bases are a match to TRBD1. Germline values: CDR1 LGHNA, CDR2 YNFKEQ. CDR3 length equals 15 residues. J was trimmed by 2 bases and V by 5 bases; bases with no gene match: 6. The CDR3 spells CASSTSGTGNYGYTF. CDR3 DNA: TGTGCCAGCAGCACCTCCGGGACAGGGAACTATGGCTACACCTTC.

Only a few counts were recorded for this clone. V is TRBV5-4 and J is TRBJ2-5, with TRBD1 as a possible D gene (6 bases). The CDR3 is 16 residues long. The germline V gene has CDR1 SGHNT and CDR2 YYREEE (reference sequence). Trimming removed 4 bases from V and 4 bases from J, with 20 bases in between. CDR3 amino acids: CASSARDTTSGETQYF. CDR3 DNA sequence: TGTGCCAGCAGCGCCCGGGACACTACCTCGGGAGAGACCCAGTACTTC.

The chain couples TRBV30 to TRBJ2-3; D call uncertain. Per the germline V gene, CDR1 is GTSNPN and CDR2 is SVGIG (reference sequence). V lost 1 base and J 3 bases, leaving 5 bases between the germline ends. The CDR3 is made up of 12 amino acids. The DNA for the CDR3 is TGTGCCTGGAGTGCCGGGACAGATACGCAGTATTTT. Its translation: CAWSAGTDTQYF.

The chain links TRBV30 to TRBJ2-7; D perhaps matches TRBD1 (5 bases). The CDR3 loop spans 13 amino acids. Germline CDR1 reads GTSNPN; CDR2 reads SVGIG (reference sequence). Between the trimmed V and J ends, which lost 5 bases and 5 bases, there was a span of 16 bases. DNA of the CDR3: TGTGCCTGGTCAAGACAGCTCCGTGACGAGCAGTACTTC. Protein sequence: CAWSRQLRDEQYF. The whole variable domain, remainder taken from reference TRBV30 and TRBJ2-7, is SQTIHQWPATLVQPVGSPLSLECTVEGTSNPNLYWYRQAAGRGLQLLFYSVGIGQISSEVPQNLSASRPQDRQFILSSKKLLLSDSGFYLCAWSRQLRDEQYFGPGTRLTVT.

The J gene is TRBJ2-7, the V gene TRBV5-1, with D unclear. Germline assignment: CDR1 SGHRS and CDR2 YFSETQ. The CDR3 runs to 15 residues. The V gene lost 0 bases and the J gene lost 2 bases, with 12 bases spanning the gap. The CDR3 reads CASSLEIHSTYEQYF. CDR3 DNA sequence: TGCGCCAGCAGCTTGGAGATCCACAGTACCTACGAGCAGTACTTC.

A few counts support this clone. The rearrangement uses TRBV7-9 and TRBJ1-2, with D possibly being TRBD1 (6 bases). V lost 5 bases and J 4 bases, leaving 11 bases between the germline ends. CDR3 length: 13 residues. Per germline, CDR1 SEHNR and CDR2 FQNEAQ (reference sequence). The CDR3 region is CASSLDSFYGYTF. The CDR3, as DNA: TGTGCCAGCAGCCTGGACAGTTTCTATGGCTACACCTTC.

The chain employs TRBV5-4 and TRBJ2-2; D is perhaps TRBD1 (5 bases). The CDR3 covers 14 residues. Trimming cost V 3 bases and J 1 base, with 7 bases left between them. Per the germline V gene, CDR1 is SGHNT and CDR2 is YYREEE (reference sequence). The CDR3 DNA follows: TGTGCCAGCAGCTCCCAGGGGAACACCGGGGAGCTGTTTTTT. Residues: CASSSQGNTGELFF.

This clone was picked up a small number of times. This chain uses TRBV6-1 with TRBJ2-5; perhaps TRBD2 as D (6 bases). The CDR3 consists of 12 residues. Germline V lookup: CDR1 MNHNS, CDR2 SASEGT. V dropped 10 bases and J dropped 2 bases, with 11 bases sitting between them. The CDR3 coding sequence is TGTGCCACCCGGAGGGCTCAAGAGACCCAGTACTTC. Amino acids: CATRRAQETQYF.

This chain connects TRBV4-2 to TRBJ2-1, with 7 nucleotides matching TRBD1. There are 15 residues in the CDR3. From germline, CDR1 is LGHNA and CDR2 YNFKEQ. Losses at the gene ends were 4 bases for V and 9 bases for J; bases not matched to a gene: 12. The CDR3 loop is CASSRDADRSSEQFF. Written as DNA, the CDR3 is TGTGCCAGCAGCCGAGACGCGGACAGGTCCAGTGAGCAGTTCTTC.